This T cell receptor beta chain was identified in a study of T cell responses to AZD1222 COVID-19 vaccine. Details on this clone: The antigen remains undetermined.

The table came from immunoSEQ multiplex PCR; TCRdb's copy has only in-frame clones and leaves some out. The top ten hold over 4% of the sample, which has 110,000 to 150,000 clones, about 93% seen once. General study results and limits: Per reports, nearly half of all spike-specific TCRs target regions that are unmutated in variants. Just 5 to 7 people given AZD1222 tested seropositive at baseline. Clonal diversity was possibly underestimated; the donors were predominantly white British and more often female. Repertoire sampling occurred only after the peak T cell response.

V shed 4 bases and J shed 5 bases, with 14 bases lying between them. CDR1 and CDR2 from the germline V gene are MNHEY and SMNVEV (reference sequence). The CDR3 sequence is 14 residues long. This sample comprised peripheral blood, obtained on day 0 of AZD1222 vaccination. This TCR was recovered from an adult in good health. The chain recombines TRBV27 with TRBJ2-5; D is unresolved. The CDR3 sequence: CASSSTLTGETQYF. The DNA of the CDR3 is TGTGCCAGCAGTTCTACCCTCACCGGGGAGACCCAGTACTTC.